These 21 T cell receptor beta chains originate from one sample sequenced in a study of T cells in Graves' hyperthyroidism and ophthalmopathy. TCR beta CDR3 region amplification was performed from RNA transcripts. First-round RT-PCR targeting the TCR CDR3 was performed with the HTBI primer set. Each CDR3 protein is one row after TCRdb ran MiXCR on the multiplex PCR reads. The table shows more than 300,000 distinct CDR3 sequences, with approximately 15% occurring only once. Input material: blood. The receptor source for this set is a woman in her twenties or thirties with Graves' ophthalmopathy.

This clonotype was picked up many times. The V call is TRBV3-1, the J call TRBJ1-1; no firm D call. The CDR3 has 13 residues. V was pared by 0 bases and J by 0 bases, with 2 bases between. CDR1 and CDR2 (germline): LGHDT, YNNKEL (reference sequence). The CDR3 coding sequence is TGTGCCAGCAGCCAAGAGATGAACACTGAAGCTTTCTTT. Translating it yields CASSQEMNTEAFF.

This clonotype was seen ten or more times. J is TRBJ2-1 and V is TRBV7-2; tentative D call: TRBD2 (5 bases). V was pared by 9 bases and J by 0 bases, with 15 bases between. From germline, CDR1 is SGHTA and CDR2 FQGNSA. The CDR3 loop spans 15 amino acids. The CDR3 bases are TGTGCCAGTCTCGTGGGAGCTAGCTCCTACAATGAGCAGTTCTTC. Protein: CASLVGASSYNEQFF.

This clonotype was seen at least ten times. The rearrangement joins TRBV18 to TRBJ1-6; maybe TRBD1 (5 bases). CDR1 and CDR2 from the germline V gene are KGHSH and LQKENI. V lost 4 bases and J 10 bases, leaving 17 bases between the germline ends. CDR3 length: 15 amino acids. Written as DNA, the CDR3 is TGTGCCAGCTCACAAGAGGGGTACGCAGCATCACCCCTCCACTTT. It is translated as CASSQEGYAASPLHF.

This clonotype came up a few times. The gene calls are TRBV5-1 and TRBJ1-5; a possible D gene is TRBD1 (5 bases). The CDR3 extends over 15 amino acids. Germline V gene lookup returns CDR1 SGHRS and CDR2 YFSETQ. The V and J ends lost 4 bases and 4 bases respectively, with 15 bases between them. The CDR3 loop is CASSLSGALNQPQHF. CDR3 in DNA: TGCGCCAGCAGCCTCTCCGGGGCATTAAATCAGCCCCAGCATTTT.

This clonotype was seen at least ten times. This sequence joins TRBV29-1 and TRBJ2-5; TRBD1 aligns across 7 bases. V was pared by 1 base and J by 6 bases, with 11 bases of the junction left unmatched. The V gene's germline CDR1 is SQVTM and CDR2 ANQGSEA. This CDR3 contains 15 residues. The CDR3 here is CSVEVGQGEVQTQYF. In DNA, the CDR3 is TGCAGCGTTGAAGTTGGCCAGGGGGAAGTGCAGACCCAGTACTTC.

This clonotype was detected ten times or more. This rearrangement joins TRBV2 to TRBJ1-5; the match to TRBD1 covers 8 bases. J gave up 7 bases and V 1 base, and 12 bases lay outside the gene matches. Germline-derived CDR1 and CDR2 are SNHLY and FYNNEI. The CDR3 loop spans 17 amino acids. In DNA, the CDR3 is TGTGCCAGCAGTGAAGGTGGCAGGGGGCGAATTGGGCAGCCCCAGCATTTT. It is translated as CASSEGGRGRIGQPQHF.

This clonotype was counted ten times or more. V gene TRBV12-3 or TRBV12-4 combines with J gene TRBJ2-4; D ambiguous. V lost 7 bases and J 4 bases, leaving 14 bases between the germline ends. CDR3 length: 14 amino acids. CDR3 nucleotides: TGTGCCAGCACCCCTCGGGCGCCGAAAAACATTCAGTACTTC. Residues: CASTPRAPKNIQYF.

V and J are TRBV5-1 and TRBJ2-1, with 7 bases identical to TRBD2. The germline V gene encodes CDR1 SGHRS and CDR2 YFSETQ. This CDR3 contains 15 residues. With V trimmed by 2 bases and J by 3 bases, 5 bases remained unmatched. The CDR3 is CASSLTGTNYNEQFF. The CDR3 DNA follows: TGCGCCAGCAGCTTAACCGGGACTAACTACAATGAGCAGTTCTTC.

This clonotype was detected ten times or more. The CDR3 region is CASSSGDINTEAFF. CDR3 coding DNA: TGCGCCAGCAGCTCGGGGGATATTAACACTGAAGCTTTCTTT. The rearrangement uses TRBV5-1 and TRBJ1-1; maybe TRBD1 (5 bases). Germline values: CDR1 SGHRS, CDR2 YFSETQ. This CDR3 comprises 14 residues. V lost 3 bases to trimming and J lost 2 bases, with 11 bases between them. The whole variable domain, filled in from reference TRBV5-1 and TRBJ1-1, reads KAGVTQTPRYLIKTRGQQVTLSCSPISGHRSVSWYQQTPGQGLQFLFEYFSETQRNKGNFPGRFSGRQFSNSRSEMNVSTLELGDSALYLCASSSGDINTEAFFGQGTRLTVV.

This clonotype was seen more than once but under ten times. This sequence joins TRBV30 and TRBJ2-7; TRBD1 might be the D (6 bases). Between the trimmed V and J ends, which lost 4 bases and 4 bases, there was a span of 20 bases. This CDR3 contains 15 residues. Germline assignment: CDR1 GTSNPN and CDR2 SVGIG (reference sequence). The CDR3 DNA follows: TGTGCCTGGACCCCGAGCGGTGGGGGCTGGTACGAGCAGTACTTC. The encoded protein is CAWTPSGGGWYEQYF.

The sample holds many counts of this clonotype. The chain uses TRBV7-6 and TRBJ2-7, with D uncertain. CDR1 is SGHVS and CDR2 is FNYEAQ in the germline V gene. With 1 base removed from V and 3 bases from J, the gap between germline ends came to 7 bases. This CDR3 is 13 amino acids long. CDR3 in DNA: TGTGCCAGCAGCTTAGTTGACAACTACGAGCAGTACTTC. Amino acids: CASSLVDNYEQYF.

Many counts were recorded for this clonotype. The rearrangement uses TRBV30 and TRBJ2-7, with 9 bases matching TRBD2. The CDR3 is 13 amino acids. The ends lost 4 bases at V and 0 bases at J; junction bases unmatched: 1. CDR1 GTSNPN and CDR2 SVGIG come from the germline V gene (reference sequence). Here the CDR3 DNA reads TGTGCCTGGAAGCGGGGGGCCTCCTACGAGCAGTACTTC. It encodes CAWKRGASYEQYF.

Ten or more counts support this clonotype. V usage is TRBV2 and J usage is TRBJ1-5; no clear D gene. This CDR3 region has 15 residues. V shed 5 bases and J shed 1 base, with 12 bases lying between them. CDR1 SNHLY and CDR2 FYNNEI come from the germline V gene. Here the CDR3 DNA reads TGTGCCAGCAGTTCGGAGATCATCAGCAATCAGCCCCAGCATTTT. It translates to CASSSEIISNQPQHF.

This clonotype has a count of ten or more. CDR3 in amino acids: CASSLAGGYSYEQYF. The CDR3 DNA sequence: TGTGCCAGCAGCTTAGCGGGGGGGTACTCCTACGAGCAGTACTTC. V gene TRBV7-2 combines with J gene TRBJ2-7, with TRBD2 matching 7 bases. The V gene's germline CDR1 is SGHTA and CDR2 FQGNSA. Germline trimming cut 0 bases from V and 0 bases from J; bases unmatched to any gene: 2. The CDR3 totals 15 residues.

This clonotype was seen repeatedly, ten times or more. V gene TRBV20-1 combines with J gene TRBJ1-5; 7 positions match TRBD1. CDR1 and CDR2 from the germline V gene are DFQATT and SNEGSKA (reference sequence). The length of the CDR3 is 13 residues. The V gene end was trimmed by 6 bases and the J gene end by 5 bases; junction bases not matched to a gene: 7. CDR3 bases: TGCAGTGCAGCAGGGGGGAGGGATCAGCCCCAGCATTTT. It encodes CSAAGGRDQPQHF.

This clonotype was counted at least ten times. J is TRBJ2-1 and V is TRBV13; D remains unclear. V gave up 4 bases and J gave up 2 bases, with 15 bases separating them. CDR1 and CDR2 (germline): PRHDT, FYEKMQ (reference sequence). The length of the CDR3 is 16 residues. CDR3 region: CASSSSIRRPYNEQFF. The CDR3 coding sequence is TGTGCCAGCAGCTCCTCGATTAGGCGTCCCTACAATGAGCAGTTCTTC.

This clonotype was recorded many times. The chain carries TRBV20-1 and TRBJ1-3; perhaps TRBD1 as D (5 bases). This CDR3 contains 14 residues. CDR1 is DFQATT and CDR2 is SNEGSKA in the germline V gene (reference sequence). Trimming cost V 0 bases and J 4 bases, with 10 bases left between them. CDR3 DNA sequence: TGCAGTGCTAGAGATGGGGCAGTCGGAAACACCATATATTTT. It codes for CSARDGAVGNTIYF.

Many counts were recorded for this clonotype. The chain recombines TRBV20-1 with TRBJ1-6; 12 bases map to TRBD1. The J segment lost 8 bases and the V segment lost 4 bases, leaving 9 bases of the junction unmatched. Per the germline V gene, CDR1 is DFQATT and CDR2 is SNEGSKA (reference sequence). CDR3 size: 16 residues. The CDR3 here is CSAKGQGAISYSPLHF. The CDR3 nucleotides are TGCAGTGCTAAGGGACAGGGGGCGATTTCTTATTCACCCCTCCACTTT.

The chain has TRBV29-1 and TRBJ1-2; 8 nucleotides match TRBD1. V was clipped by 6 bases and J by 5 bases; unmatched bases: 8. CDR3 length: 13 amino acids. CDR1 is SQVTM and CDR2 is ANQGSEA in the germline V gene. The CDR3 DNA is TGCAGCGTCCCCGGACAGGGTCTGTATGGCTACACCTTC. This codes for CSVPGQGLYGYTF.

The chain couples TRBV29-1 to TRBJ1-1; maybe TRBD1 (6 bases). The CDR3 totals 15 residues. CDR1 and CDR2 (germline): SQVTM, ANQGSEA. The V end lost 6 bases, the J end lost 2 bases, and 19 bases lay between the germline ends. CDR3 in DNA: TGCAGCGTCCTTGGGGGGGGCCTCGGCAACACTGAAGCTTTCTTT. It specifies CSVLGGGLGNTEAFF.

This clonotype was picked up many times. V is TRBV20-1 and J is TRBJ1-1, with D possibly matching TRBD1 (6 bases). The germline CDR1 and CDR2 sequences are DFQATT and SNEGSKA (reference sequence). The CDR3 is 11 residues long. Between the trimmed V and J ends, which lost 3 bases and 7 bases, there was a span of 9 bases. This CDR3 reads CSASQGLEAFF. The CDR3, as DNA: TGCAGTGCTAGTCAGGGGCTTGAAGCTTTCTTT.